This TCR beta chain was profiled in a study of blood T cell repertoires in COVID-19. Sequenced by immunoSEQ multiplex PCR; TCRdb stores in-frame clones only, minus some. The sample has around 500,000 clones; roughly 85% are singletons. Only one count was recorded for this clone. The germline gives CDR1 MNHEY, CDR2 SVGAGI. This CDR3 is 15 amino acids long. J lost 0 bases, V lost 7 bases, and 8 bases had no gene match. The clonotype comes from a human donor in a cohort sampled during active COVID-19. The sample taken for sequencing was peripheral blood. The chain uses TRBV6-5 and TRBJ1-1; 7 positions agree with TRBD1. The DNA for the CDR3 is TGTGCCAGCACCTACAGACAGGGACTGAACACTGAAGCTTTCTTT. Translation: CASTYRQGLNTEAFF.